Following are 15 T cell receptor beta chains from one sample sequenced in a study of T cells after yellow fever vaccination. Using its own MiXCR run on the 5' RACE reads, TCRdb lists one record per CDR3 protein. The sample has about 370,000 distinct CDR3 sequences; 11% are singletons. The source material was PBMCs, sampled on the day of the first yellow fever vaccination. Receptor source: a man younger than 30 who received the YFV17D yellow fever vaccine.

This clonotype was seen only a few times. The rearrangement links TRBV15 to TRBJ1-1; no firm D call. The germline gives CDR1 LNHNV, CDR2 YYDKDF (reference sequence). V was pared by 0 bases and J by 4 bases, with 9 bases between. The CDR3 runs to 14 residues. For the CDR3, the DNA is TGTGCCACCAGCAGAGATGAAGTCTCCACTGAAGCTTTCTTT. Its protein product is CATSRDEVSTEAFF.

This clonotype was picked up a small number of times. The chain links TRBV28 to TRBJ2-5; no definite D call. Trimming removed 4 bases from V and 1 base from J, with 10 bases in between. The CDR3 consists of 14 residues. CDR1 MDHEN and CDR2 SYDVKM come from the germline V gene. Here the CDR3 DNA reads TGTGCCAGCAGTTCAGGCGATTTCCAAGAGACCCAGTACTTC. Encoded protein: CASSSGDFQETQYF.

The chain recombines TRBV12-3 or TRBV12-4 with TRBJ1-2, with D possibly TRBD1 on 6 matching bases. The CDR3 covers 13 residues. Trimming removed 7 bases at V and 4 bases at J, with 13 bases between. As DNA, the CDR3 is TGTGCCAGCACCACAGGGCTCGGCTATGGCTACACCTTC. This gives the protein CASTTGLGYGYTF.

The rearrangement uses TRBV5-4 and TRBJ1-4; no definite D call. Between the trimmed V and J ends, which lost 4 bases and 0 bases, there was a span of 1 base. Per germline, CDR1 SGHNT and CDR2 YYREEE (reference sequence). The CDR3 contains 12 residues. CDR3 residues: CASSATNEKLFF. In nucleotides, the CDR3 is TGTGCCAGCAGCGCAACTAATGAAAAACTGTTTTTT.

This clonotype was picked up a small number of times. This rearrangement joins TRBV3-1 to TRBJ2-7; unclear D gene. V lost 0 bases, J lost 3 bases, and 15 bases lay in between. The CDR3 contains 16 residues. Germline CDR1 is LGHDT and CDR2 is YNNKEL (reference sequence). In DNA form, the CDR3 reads TGTGCCAGCAGCCAAGAGACGCGGAGATTAAGCTACGAGCAGTACTTC. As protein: CASSQETRRLSYEQYF.

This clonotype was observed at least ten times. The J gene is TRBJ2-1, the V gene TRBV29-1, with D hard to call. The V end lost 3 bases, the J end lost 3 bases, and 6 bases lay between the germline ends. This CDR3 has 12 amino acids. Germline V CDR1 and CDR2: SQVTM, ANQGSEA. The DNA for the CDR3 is TGCAGCGTTGATCCAGGCTACAATGAGCAGTTCTTC. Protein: CSVDPGYNEQFF.

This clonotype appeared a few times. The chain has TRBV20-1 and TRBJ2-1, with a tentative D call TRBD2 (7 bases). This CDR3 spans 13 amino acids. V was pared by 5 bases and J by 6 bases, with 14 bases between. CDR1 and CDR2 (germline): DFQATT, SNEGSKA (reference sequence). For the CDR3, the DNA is TGCAGTGCTGTGGGGGGGGGGCTCAATGAGCAGTTCTTC. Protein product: CSAVGGGLNEQFF.

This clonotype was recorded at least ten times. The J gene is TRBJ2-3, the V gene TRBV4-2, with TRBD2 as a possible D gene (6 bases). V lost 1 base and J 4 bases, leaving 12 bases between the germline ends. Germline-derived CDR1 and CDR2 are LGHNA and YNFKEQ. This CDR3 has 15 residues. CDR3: CASSQGGVKADTQYF. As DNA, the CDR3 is TGTGCCAGCAGCCAAGGGGGGGTAAAGGCAGATACGCAGTATTTT.

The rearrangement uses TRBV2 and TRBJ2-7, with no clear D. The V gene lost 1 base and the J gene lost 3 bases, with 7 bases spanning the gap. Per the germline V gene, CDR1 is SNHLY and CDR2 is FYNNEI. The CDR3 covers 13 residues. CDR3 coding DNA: TGTGCCAGCAGTGAAGGGACCCTCTACGAGCAGTACGTC. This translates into CASSEGTLYEQYV.

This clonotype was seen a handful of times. This CDR3 reads CATSRDGGDGYTF. The CDR3, as DNA: TGTGCCACCAGCAGAGACGGAGGGGATGGCTACACCTTC. The chain carries TRBV15 and TRBJ1-2, with a weak D call TRBD1 (5 bases). Germline values: CDR1 LNHNV, CDR2 YYDKDF (reference sequence). The CDR3 has 13 residues. V was cut by 0 bases and J by 6 bases, with 8 bases left in between.

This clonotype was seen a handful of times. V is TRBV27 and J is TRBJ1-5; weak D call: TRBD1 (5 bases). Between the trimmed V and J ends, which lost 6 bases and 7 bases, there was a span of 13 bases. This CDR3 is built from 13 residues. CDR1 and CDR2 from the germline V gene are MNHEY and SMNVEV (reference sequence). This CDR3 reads CASSPRWGQPQHF. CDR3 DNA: TGTGCCAGCAGCCCCAGGTGGGGGCAGCCCCAGCATTTT.

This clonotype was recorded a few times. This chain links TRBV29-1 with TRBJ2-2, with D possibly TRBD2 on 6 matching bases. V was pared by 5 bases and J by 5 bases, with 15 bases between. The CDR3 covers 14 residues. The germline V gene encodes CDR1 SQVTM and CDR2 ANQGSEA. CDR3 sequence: CSVRDFLGTGELFF. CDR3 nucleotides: TGCAGCGTTCGGGACTTCTTGGGGACCGGGGAGCTGTTTTTT.

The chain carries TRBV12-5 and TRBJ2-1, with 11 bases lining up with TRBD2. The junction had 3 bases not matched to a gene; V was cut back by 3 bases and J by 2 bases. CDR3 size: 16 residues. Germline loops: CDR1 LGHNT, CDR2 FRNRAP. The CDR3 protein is CASGLRLAGTYNEQFF. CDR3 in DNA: TGTGCTAGTGGTTTAAGACTAGCGGGGACCTACAATGAGCAGTTCTTC.

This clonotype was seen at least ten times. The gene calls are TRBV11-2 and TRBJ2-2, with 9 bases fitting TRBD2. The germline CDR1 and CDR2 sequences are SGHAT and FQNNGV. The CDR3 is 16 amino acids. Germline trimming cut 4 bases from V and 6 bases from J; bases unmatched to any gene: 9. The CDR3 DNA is TGTGCCAGCAGCTCCTCCGGGACTAGCAGACCCGGGGAGCTGTTTTTT. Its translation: CASSSSGTSRPGELFF.

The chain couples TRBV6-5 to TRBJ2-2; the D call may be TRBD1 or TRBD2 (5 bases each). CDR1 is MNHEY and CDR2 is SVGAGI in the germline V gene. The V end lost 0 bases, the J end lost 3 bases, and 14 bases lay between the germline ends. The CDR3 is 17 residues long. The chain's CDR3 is CASSYSRGRWDTGELFF. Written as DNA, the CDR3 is TGTGCCAGCAGTTACTCGAGGGGCAGGTGGGACACCGGGGAGCTGTTTTTT.